A selection of T cell receptor beta chains follows, all from one sample in a study of cytotoxic CD8 clonotypes in ibrutinib-treated CLL. Assay used: immunoSEQ multiplex PCR; TCRdb lists only in-frame clones, some missing. The sample lists about 130,000 clones; roughly 88% were seen once. This specimen consisted of PBMCs, obtained after 24 months of ibrutinib treatment. The receptors originated from a human donor with chronic lymphocytic leukemia. CDR3s include the opening cysteine and the closing phenylalanine or tryptophan. The D gene is left open where the match is weak. Only some rows state a clone size, as once, few, many or a class for expanded clones.

size | D | J | V | CDR3 | DNA
. | . | TRBJ2-7 | TRBV29-1 | CSAGTAISSYEQYF | TGCAGTGCGGGTACAGCCATAAGCTCCTACGAGCAGTACTTC
. | TRBD1 | TRBJ2-7 | TRBV7-2 | CASSPPGTGNYEQYF | TGTGCCAGCAGCCCCCCCGGGACAGGAAACTACGAGCAGTACTTC
. | TRBD1 | TRBJ2-5 | TRBV27 | CASSYTTGLGETQYF | TGTGCCAGCAGTTACACGACAGGGCTGGGGGAGACCCAGTACTTC
few | TRBD2 | TRBJ2-1 | TRBV10-2 | CASTPSGRAGEQFF | TGCGCCAGCACCCCTAGCGGGAGGGCCGGTGAGCAGTTCTTC
. | . | TRBJ2-2 | TRBV10-3 | CAIPWGGLHRGAVF | TGTGCCATCCCTTGGGGGGGGCTACACCGGGGAGCTGTTTTT
. | TRBD2 | TRBJ2-5 | TRBV28 | CASIGTSRRETQYF | TGTGCCAGCATAGGGACTAGTCGCCGCGAGACCCAGTACTTC
. | . | TRBJ2-3 | TRBV5-8 | CASSPSGVGTDTQYF | TGTGCCAGCAGCCCTTCTGGAGTTGGGACAGATACGCAGTATTTT
. | . | TRBJ2-1 | TRBV28 | CASSLLRYRESSYNEQFF | TGTGCCAGCAGTTTATTACGCTACAGGGAATCTTCATACAATGAGCAGTTCTTC
. | TRBD2 | TRBJ2-1 | TRBV19 | CASSTWVGRKREDSYNEQFF | TGTGCCAGTAGTACCTGGGTTGGGCGGAAGCGGGAGGACTCCTACAATGAGCAGTTCTTC
. | . | TRBJ1-4 | TRBV4-1 | CASSQEGTRLTNEKLFF | TGCGCCAGCAGCCAAGAAGGGACCCGGCTGACTAATGAAAAACTGTTTTTT
. | . | TRBJ1-4 | TRBV4-2 | CASSAAGRAGDNEKLFF | TGTGCCAGCAGCGCGGCGGGTAGGGCGGGTGATAATGAAAAACTGTTTTTT
. | TRBD2 | TRBJ2-2 | TRBV28 | CASSLMMYGGSRAGELFF | TGTGCCAGCAGTTTAATGATGTACGGCGGGAGTCGGGCCGGGGAGCTGTTTTTT
. | . | TRBJ2-1 | TRBV7-2 | CASSLDRYPYNEQFF | TGTGCCAGCAGCTTAGACCGCTACCCCTACAATGAGCAGTTCTTC
. | . | TRBJ2-1 | TRBV29-1 | CSVEYPLFMGEQFF | TGCAGCGTTGAATATCCCCTTTTTATGGGTGAGCAGTTCTTC
. | . | TRBJ2-2 | TRBV6-5 | CASSFNRANTGELFF | TGTGCCAGCAGTTTCAACAGAGCGAACACCGGGGAGCTGTTTTTT
. | . | TRBJ2-7 | TRBV28 | CASTPARGPLPLEQYF | TGTGCCAGCACCCCCGCGAGAGGTCCTCTCCCTCTCGAGCAGTACTTC
. | . | TRBJ1-2 | TRBV7-2 | CASSPTGGAPYGYTF | TGTGCCAGCAGCCCGACCGGGGGGGCCCCATATGGCTACACCTTC
. | . | TRBJ1-2 | TRBV19 | CASSIDQGPSYGYTF | TGTGCCAGTAGTATAGATCAAGGACCCTCCTATGGCTACACCTTC
. | TRBD2 | TRBJ2-5 | TRBV7-9 | CASSFWASGQETQYF | TGTGCCAGCAGCTTTTGGGCTAGCGGGCAAGAGACCCAGTACTTC
. | . | TRBJ2-1 | TRBV5-1 | CASSSWDNYNEQFF | TGCGCCAGCAGCTCTTGGGACAACTACAATGAGCAGTTCTTC
. | . | TRBJ2-3 | TRBV28 | CASSLLAGGDSDTQYF | TGTGCCAGCAGTTTATTGGCAGGGGGGGACTCAGATACGCAGTATTTT
. | . | TRBJ1-3 | TRBV4-1 | CASSQDRAGTQRISGNTIYF | TGCGCCAGCAGCCAAGATCGGGCAGGCACACAACGCATTTCTGGAAACACCATATATTTT
. | . | TRBJ2-7 | TRBV15 | CATSRDNSDRSYEQYF | TGTGCCACCAGCAGAGACAACTCAGACCGCTCCTACGAGCAGTACTTC
. | . | TRBJ1-5 | TRBV5-1 | CASSAEGGNQPQHF | TGCGCCAGCAGCGCCGAGGGTGGCAATCAGCCCCAGCATTTT
. | . | TRBJ2-6 | TRBV10-3 | CAIQADSLPGANVLTF | TGTGCCATCCAGGCGGACAGTTTGCCTGGGGCCAACGTCCTGACTTTC
. | TRBD2 | TRBJ2-3 | TRBV5-4 | CASSPGTSGPTDTQYF | TGTGCCAGCAGTCCCGGGACTAGCGGCCCCACAGATACGCAGTATTTT
. | . | TRBJ2-3 | TRBV11-3 | CASSRGRSTDTQYF | TGTGCCAGCAGCCGTGGACGGAGCACAGATACGCAGTATTTT
. | . | TRBJ2-6 | TRBV28 | CASSFAEVSGANVLTF | TGTGCCAGCAGTTTTGCAGAGGTCTCTGGGGCCAACGTCCTGACTTTC
. | TRBD1 | TRBJ2-7 | TRBV11-2 | CASSVTGTGGPTYEQYF | TGTGCCAGCAGCGTGACCGGGACAGGAGGGCCCACCTACGAGCAGTACTTC
. | TRBD1 | TRBJ1-2 | TRBV18 | CASLPSQGGGYTF | TGTGCCAGCCTCCCTAGCCAGGGGGGGGGCTACACCTTC
. | . | TRBJ1-2 | TRBV4-1 | CASSNPGRANYGYTF | TGCGCCAGCAGCAACCCTGGCAGGGCCAACTATGGCTACACCTTC
. | . | TRBJ1-1 | TRBV18 | CASSPRLTEAFF | TGTGCCAGCTCACCCAGACTCACTGAAGCTTTCTTT
. | . | TRBJ1-4 | TRBV28 | CASSLPGGLPNEKLFF | TGTGCCAGCAGTTTACCCGGGGGCCTACCTAATGAAAAACTGTTTTTT
once | . | TRBJ2-1 | TRBV10-3 | CATSPRDTYNEQFF | TGTGCCACCTCCCCCAGGGATACCTACAATGAGCAGTTCTTC
. | . | TRBJ2-2 | TRBV9 | CASSVRKRGGNTGELFF | TGTGCCAGCAGCGTACGCAAAAGAGGAGGGAACACCGGGGAGCTGTTTTTT
. | . | TRBJ2-5 | TRBV14 | CASSQDPSDSRTQYF | TGTGCCAGCAGCCAAGATCCCAGCGACTCCAGGACCCAGTACTTC
. | . | TRBJ2-3 | TRBV28 | CASRFWANTDTQYF | TGTGCCAGCCGCTTCTGGGCCAACACAGATACGCAGTATTTT
. | . | TRBJ2-7 | TRBV29-1 | CSVAQDRAYEQYF | TGCAGCGTGGCTCAGGATCGTGCCTACGAGCAGTACTTC
once | . | TRBJ2-7 | TRBV19 | CASSIRLGASFFYEQYF | TGTGCCAGTAGTATTCGGTTGGGGGCTTCTTTCTTCTACGAGCAGTACTTC
. | . | TRBJ2-3 | TRBV27 | CASSSPGKGTDTQYF | TGTGCCAGCAGTTCCCCAGGGAAAGGTACAGATACGCAGTATTTT
. | . | TRBJ1-1 | TRBV30 | CVGAQGANTEAFF | TGTGTCGGCGCACAGGGAGCGAACACTGAAGCTTTCTTT
. | TRBD1 | TRBJ2-7 | TRBV18 | CASSPFAPGGMNEQYF | TGTGCCAGCTCACCCTTCGCTCCAGGGGGCATGAACGAGCAGTACTTC
. | . | TRBJ2-7 | TRBV6-5 | CASSQPGTSYEQYF | TGTGCCAGCAGTCAACCGGGGACCTCCTACGAGCAGTACTTC
. | . | TRBJ2-3 | TRBV6-5 | CATQLKRATDTQYF | TGTGCCACCCAGCTAAAACGGGCCACAGATACGCAGTATTTT
. | TRBD1 | TRBJ1-1 | TRBV11-2 | CASSSQGALNTEAFF | TGTGCCAGCAGCTCACAGGGGGCCCTGAACACTGAAGCTTTCTTT
. | . | TRBJ2-2 | TRBV4-3 | CASSQQLGQTGELFF | TGCGCCAGCAGCCAACAGTTGGGTCAAACCGGGGAGCTGTTTTTT
few | . | TRBJ2-7 | TRBV7-2 | CASSASVEQYF | TGTGCCAGCAGCGCCTCGGTAGAGCAGTACTTC
. | . | TRBJ2-7 | TRBV18 | CASSPMIEDEQYF | TGTGCCAGCTCACCAATGATAGAGGACGAGCAGTACTTC
. | . | TRBJ2-7 | TRBV6-4 | CASSDLAGEQYF | TGTGCCAGCAGTGACTTAGCCGGCGAGCAGTACTTC
. | TRBD1 | TRBJ1-5 | TRBV28 | CASTRNRGIGSNQPQHF | TGTGCCAGCACCCGAAACAGGGGAATAGGAAGCAATCAGCCCCAGCATTTT
. | TRBD1 | TRBJ1-2 | TRBV4-3 | CASSQDRGIGGYTF | TGCGCCAGCAGCCAAGACAGGGGGATAGGAGGCTACACCTTC
. | . | TRBJ1-6 | TRBV27 | CASSLWVDNSPLHF | TGTGCCAGCAGTTTATGGGTAGATAATTCACCCCTCCACTTT
. | TRBD1 | TRBJ2-5 | TRBV5-1 | CASSLGLSGTGFGETQYF | TGCGCCAGCAGCTTGGGACTCTCCGGGACAGGGTTTGGGGAGACCCAGTACTTC
. | . | TRBJ2-3 | TRBV28 | CASRRPGGTQYF | TGTGCCAGCAGAAGACCCGGCGGTACGCAGTATTTT
. | . | TRBJ2-1 | TRBV6-5 | CASSYAVGEQFF | TGTGCCAGCAGTTACGCGGTTGGTGAGCAGTTCTTC
. | . | TRBJ2-3 | TRBV7-2 | CASSPRTDTQYF | TGTGCCAGCAGCCCCAGGACAGATACGCAGTATTTT
. | . | TRBJ2-1 | TRBV7-2 | CASSLERFYEQFF | TGTGCCAGCAGCTTAGAAAGGTTTTATGAGCAGTTCTTC